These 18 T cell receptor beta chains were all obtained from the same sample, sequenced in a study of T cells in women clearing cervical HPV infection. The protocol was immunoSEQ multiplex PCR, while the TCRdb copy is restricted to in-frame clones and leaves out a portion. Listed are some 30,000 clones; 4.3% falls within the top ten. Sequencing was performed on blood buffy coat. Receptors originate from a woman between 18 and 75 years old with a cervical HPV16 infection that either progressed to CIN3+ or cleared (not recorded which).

CDR3 bases read: TGTGCCAGCAGCCCCGATTCTAGCGGGGGCTACGAG. It is translated as CASSPDSSGGYE. The whole CDR3 region reads CASSPDSSGGYEQYF. The chain carries TRBV7-2 and TRBJ2-7, with 10 positions matching TRBD2. The CDR3 end is not reached by the read, which stops 3 residues before it; the germline J gene fills it in. The V gene's germline CDR1 is SGHTA and CDR2 FQGNSA. V was pared by 5 bases and J by 3 bases, with 7 bases of the junction left unmatched. The CDR3 has 15 residues.

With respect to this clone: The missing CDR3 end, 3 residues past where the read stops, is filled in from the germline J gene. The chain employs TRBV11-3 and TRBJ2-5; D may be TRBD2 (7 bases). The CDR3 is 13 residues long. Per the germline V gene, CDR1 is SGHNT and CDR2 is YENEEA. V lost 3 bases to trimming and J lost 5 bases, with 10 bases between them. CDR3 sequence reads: CASSLGGAETQYF. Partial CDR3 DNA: TGTGCCAGCAGCTTGGGGGGGGCTGAGACC. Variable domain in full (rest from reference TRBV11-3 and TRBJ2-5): EAGVVQSPRYKIIEKKQPVAFWCNPISGHNTLYWYLQNLGQGPELLIRYENEEAVDDSQLPKDRFSAERLKGVDSTLKIQPAELGDSAVYLCASSLGGAETQYFGPGTRLLVL.

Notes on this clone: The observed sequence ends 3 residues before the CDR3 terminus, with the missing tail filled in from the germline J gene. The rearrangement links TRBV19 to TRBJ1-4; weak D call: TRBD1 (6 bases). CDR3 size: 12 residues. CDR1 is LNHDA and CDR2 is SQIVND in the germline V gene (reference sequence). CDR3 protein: CASSVQGLPLFF. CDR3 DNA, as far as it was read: TGTGCCAGTAGTGTACAGGGTTTGCCA.

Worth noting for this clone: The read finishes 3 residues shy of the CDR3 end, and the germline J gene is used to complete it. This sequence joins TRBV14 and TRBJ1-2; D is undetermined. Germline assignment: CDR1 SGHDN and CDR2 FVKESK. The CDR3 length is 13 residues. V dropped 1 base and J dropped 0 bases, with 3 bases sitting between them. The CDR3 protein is CASSQVANYGYTF. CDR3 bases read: TGTGCCAGCAGCCAAGTAGCTAACTATGGC.

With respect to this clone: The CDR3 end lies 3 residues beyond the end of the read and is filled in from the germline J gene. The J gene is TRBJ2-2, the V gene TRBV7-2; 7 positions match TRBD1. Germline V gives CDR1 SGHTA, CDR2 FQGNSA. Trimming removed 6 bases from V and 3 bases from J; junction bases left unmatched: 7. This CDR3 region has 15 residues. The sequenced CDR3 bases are TGTGCCAGCAGGGACCGACAGGGAGACACCGGGGAG. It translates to CASRDRQGDTGE. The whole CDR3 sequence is CASRDRQGDTGELFF.

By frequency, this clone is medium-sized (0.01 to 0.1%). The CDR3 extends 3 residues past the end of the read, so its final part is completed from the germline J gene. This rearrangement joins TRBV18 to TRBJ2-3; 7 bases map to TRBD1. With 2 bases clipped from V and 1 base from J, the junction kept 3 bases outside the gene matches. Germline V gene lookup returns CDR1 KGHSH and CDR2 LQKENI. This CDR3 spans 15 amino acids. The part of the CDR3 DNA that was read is TGTGCCAGCTCACCATTAGGACAGGGCACAGATACG. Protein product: CASSPLGQGTDT. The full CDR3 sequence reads CASSPLGQGTDTQYF. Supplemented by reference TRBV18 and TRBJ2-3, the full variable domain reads NAGVMQNPRHLVRRRGQEARLRCSPMKGHSHVYWYRQLPEEGLKFMVYLQKENIIDESGMPKERFSAEFPKEGPSILRIQQVVRGDSAAYFCASSPLGQGTDTQYFGPGTRLTVL.

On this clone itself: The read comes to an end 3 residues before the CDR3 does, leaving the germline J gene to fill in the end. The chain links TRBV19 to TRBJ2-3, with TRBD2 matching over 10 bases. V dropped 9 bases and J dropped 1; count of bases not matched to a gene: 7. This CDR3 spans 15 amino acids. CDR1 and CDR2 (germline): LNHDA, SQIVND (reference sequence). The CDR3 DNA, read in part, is TGTGCCAGCAAAGTTACTAGCGGGGGCACAGATACG. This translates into CASKVTSGGTDT. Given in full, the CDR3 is CASKVTSGGTDTQYF.

CDR3 residues: CASSLGGQNNSPLFF. Partial CDR3 DNA: TGCGCCAGCAGCTTGGGGGGCCAAAATAATTCACCG. The genes are TRBV5-1 and TRBJ2-2, with D maybe TRBD1 (5 bases). The observed sequence ends 3 residues before the CDR3 terminus, with the missing tail filled in from the germline J gene. This CDR3 is 15 amino acids long. Germline V gives CDR1 SGHRS, CDR2 YFSETQ.

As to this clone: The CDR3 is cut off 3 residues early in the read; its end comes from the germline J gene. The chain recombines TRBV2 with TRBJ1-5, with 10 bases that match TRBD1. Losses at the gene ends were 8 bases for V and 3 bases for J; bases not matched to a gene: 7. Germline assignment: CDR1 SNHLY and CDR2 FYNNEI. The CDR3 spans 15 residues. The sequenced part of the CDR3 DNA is TGTGCCAGCGGGGGACAGGGGAGGCCCAATCAGCCC. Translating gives CASGGQGRPNQP. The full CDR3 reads CASGGQGRPNQPQHF.

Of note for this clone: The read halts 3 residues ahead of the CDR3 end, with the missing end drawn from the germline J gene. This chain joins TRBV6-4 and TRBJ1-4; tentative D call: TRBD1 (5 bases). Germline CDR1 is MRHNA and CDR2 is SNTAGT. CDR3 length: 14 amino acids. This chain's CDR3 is CASSDGGYNSPLFF. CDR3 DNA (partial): TGTGCCAGCAGTGACGGGGGGTATAATTCACCA.

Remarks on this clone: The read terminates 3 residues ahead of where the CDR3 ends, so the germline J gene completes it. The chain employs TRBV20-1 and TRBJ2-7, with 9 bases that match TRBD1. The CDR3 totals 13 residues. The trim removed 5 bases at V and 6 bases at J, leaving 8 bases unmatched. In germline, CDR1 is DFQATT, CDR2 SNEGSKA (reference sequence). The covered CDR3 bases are TGCAGTGCTCCGCTTGGGACAGGGATCGAG. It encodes CSAPLGTGIE. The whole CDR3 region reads CSAPLGTGIEQYF.

CDR3 DNA, as far as it was read: TGTGCCAGCAGCCCGGTGGGGACTAGCGGGGAGACC. Its protein is CASSPVGTSGET. The entire CDR3 protein is CASSPVGTSGETQYF. This rearrangement joins TRBV5-6 to TRBJ2-5; 12 bases are a match to TRBD2. The CDR3 end is not reached by the read, which stops 3 residues before it; the germline J gene fills it in. The V segment lost 4 bases and the J segment 5 bases; nucleotides outside the gene matches: 6. There are 15 residues in the CDR3. Germline V lookup: CDR1 SGHDT, CDR2 YYEEEE.

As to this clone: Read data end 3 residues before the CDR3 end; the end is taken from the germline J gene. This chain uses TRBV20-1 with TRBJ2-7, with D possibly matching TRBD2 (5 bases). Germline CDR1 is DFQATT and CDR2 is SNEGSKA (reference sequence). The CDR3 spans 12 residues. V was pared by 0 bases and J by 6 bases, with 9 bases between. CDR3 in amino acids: CSARDVRGEQYF. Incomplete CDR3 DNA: TGCAGTGCTAGAGACGTCCGGGGCGAG.

CDR3 DNA (partial): TGTGCCAGCAGCCTTAAGGTGGCGGGGCCC. It yields the protein CASSLKVAGP. The complete CDR3 reads CASSLKVAGPQHF. V is TRBV5-6 and J is TRBJ1-5; D is ambiguous. The read gets to within 3 residues of the CDR3 end, and the germline J gene fills in the rest. Germline-derived CDR1 and CDR2 are SGHDT and YYEEEE. This CDR3 spans 13 amino acids. V lost 4 bases and J lost 9, with 14 bases in between.

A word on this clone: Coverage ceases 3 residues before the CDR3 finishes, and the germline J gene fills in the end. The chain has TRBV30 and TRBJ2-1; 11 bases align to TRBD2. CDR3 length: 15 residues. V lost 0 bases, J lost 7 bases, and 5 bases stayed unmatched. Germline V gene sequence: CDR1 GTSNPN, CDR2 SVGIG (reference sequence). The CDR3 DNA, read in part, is TGTGCCTGGAGTGTTTCACTAGCGGGAGCTAATGAG. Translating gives CAWSVSLAGANE. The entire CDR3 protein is CAWSVSLAGANEQFF.

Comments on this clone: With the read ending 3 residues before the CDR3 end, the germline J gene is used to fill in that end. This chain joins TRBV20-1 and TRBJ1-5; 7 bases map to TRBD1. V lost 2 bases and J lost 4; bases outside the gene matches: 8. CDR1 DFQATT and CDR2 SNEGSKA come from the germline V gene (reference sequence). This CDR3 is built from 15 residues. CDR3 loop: CSARPDREENQPQHF. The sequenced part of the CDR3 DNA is TGCAGTGCTAGACCCGACAGGGAGGAAAATCAGCCC.

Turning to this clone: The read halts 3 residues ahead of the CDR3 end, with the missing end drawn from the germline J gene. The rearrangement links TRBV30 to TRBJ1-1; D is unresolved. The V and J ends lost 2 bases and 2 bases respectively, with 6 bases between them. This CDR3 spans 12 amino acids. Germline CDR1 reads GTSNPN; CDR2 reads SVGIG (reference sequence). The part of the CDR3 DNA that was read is TGTGCCTGGAGTCACACCAACACTGAA. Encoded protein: CAWSHTNTE. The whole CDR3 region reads CAWSHTNTEAFF.

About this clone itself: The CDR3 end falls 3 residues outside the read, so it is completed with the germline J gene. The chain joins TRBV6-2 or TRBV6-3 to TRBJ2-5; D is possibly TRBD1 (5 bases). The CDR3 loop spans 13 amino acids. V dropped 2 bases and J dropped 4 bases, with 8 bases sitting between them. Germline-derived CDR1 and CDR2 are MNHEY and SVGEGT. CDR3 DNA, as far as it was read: TGTGCCAGCAGTTACGGACAAAGAGAGACC. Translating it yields CASSYGQRET. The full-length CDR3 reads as CASSYGQRETQYF.